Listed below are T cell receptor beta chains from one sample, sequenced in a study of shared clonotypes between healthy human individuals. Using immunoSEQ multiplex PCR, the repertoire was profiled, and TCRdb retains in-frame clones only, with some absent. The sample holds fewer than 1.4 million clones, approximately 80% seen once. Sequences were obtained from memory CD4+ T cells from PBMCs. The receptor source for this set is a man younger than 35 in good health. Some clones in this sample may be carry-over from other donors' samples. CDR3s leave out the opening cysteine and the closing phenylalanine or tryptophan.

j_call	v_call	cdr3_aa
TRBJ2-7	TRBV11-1	ASSSFWAGTSYEQY
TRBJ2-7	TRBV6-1	ASSGTSRLVYEQY
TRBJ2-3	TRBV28	ASRAGGGTDTQY
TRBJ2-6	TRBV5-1	ASSLAGGRYSGANVLT
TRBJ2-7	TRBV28	ASSPPLALAYEQY
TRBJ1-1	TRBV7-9	ASSLDRVNTEAF
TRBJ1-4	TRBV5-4	ASSSGGEDEKLF
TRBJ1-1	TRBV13	ASSRGQMNTEAF
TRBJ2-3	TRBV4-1	ASSQDWRTSTDTQY
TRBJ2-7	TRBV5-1	ASSFGTGTYEQY
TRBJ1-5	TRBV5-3	ARSLAFLPGYGQPQH
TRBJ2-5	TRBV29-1	SVELAVETQY
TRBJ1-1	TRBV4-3	ASSQPGQSNTEAF
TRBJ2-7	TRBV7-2	ASSLALGGSYSYEQY
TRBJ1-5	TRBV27	TSSLVRDQPQH
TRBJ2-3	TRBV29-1	SVEIAGASTDTQY
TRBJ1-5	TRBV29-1	SAGTSSNQPQH
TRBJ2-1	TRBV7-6	ASSLRGGFYNEQF
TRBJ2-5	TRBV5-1	ASSLGTAPQETQY
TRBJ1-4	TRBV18	ASSPYSLGNEKLF
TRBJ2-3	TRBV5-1	ASSQGATDTQY
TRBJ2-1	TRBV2	ASSRQWLDNEQF
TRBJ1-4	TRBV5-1	ASSGAGTGNEKLF
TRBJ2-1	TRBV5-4	ASSLGGDRNEQF
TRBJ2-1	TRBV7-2	ASSPGQGYYNEQF
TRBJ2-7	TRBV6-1	ASSVQAYEQY
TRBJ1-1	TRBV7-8	ASRLGARVANTEAF
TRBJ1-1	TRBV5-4	ASSLVAQDTEAF
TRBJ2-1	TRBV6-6	ASTQTSGSYNEQF
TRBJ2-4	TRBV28	ASSGDTNIQY
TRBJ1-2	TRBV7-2	ASSPRQAYGYT
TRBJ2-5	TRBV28	ASSLVFRGNAPQETQY
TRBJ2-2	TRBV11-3	ASSLSGTNTGELF